This is a list of T cell receptor beta chains from one sample in a study of T cells expressing NK-cell markers. From the 5' RACE reads, TCRdb lists one entry per CDR3 protein and no DNA. Its clone listing holds 440,000 or so distinct CDR3 sequences. The sequenced material came from blood T cells: a sorted CD56 or NKG2C T cell subset, CD4+ or CD8+ T cells, or bulk PBMC T cells (not recorded which). The receptors shown here come from a woman between 18 and 70 years old in good health. Each CDR3 is given with its conserved first and last residue.

V	J	CDR3
TRBV12-3/TRBV12-4	TRBJ1-6	CASSLQVSPLHF
TRBV21-1	TRBJ2-3	CASRGTDQAHTDTQYF
TRBV4-1	TRBJ1-4	CASSRIHLRNEKLFF
TRBV3-1	TRBJ1-4	CASSQEGYMGVANEKLFF
TRBV7-9	TRBJ1-2	CASSRELYGYTF
TRBV6-2/TRBV6-3	TRBJ2-2	CATTLYSTGELFF
TRBV20-1	TRBJ2-1	CSATAGGYNEQFF
TRBV7-8	TRBJ1-4	CASSARTGRNEKLFF
TRBV14	TRBJ1-6	CASSQDGRAFSYNSPLHF
TRBV4-3	TRBJ2-3	CASSQELAIAFTDTQYF
TRBV28	TRBJ1-5	CASSLTGTEQPQHF
TRBV20-1	TRBJ1-4	CSALGPEREKLFF
TRBV5-6	TRBJ2-3	CASSFRIGSTDTQYF
TRBV29-1	TRBJ2-2	CSVERGGNTGELFF
TRBV9	TRBJ2-1	CASSETGGSAYNEQFF
TRBV11-2	TRBJ2-1	CASSVPGSRVNEQFF
TRBV7-6	TRBJ2-5	CASSLLPDSGETEYF
TRBV20-1	TRBJ2-5	CSASGWGGGETQYF
TRBV6-6	TRBJ1-1	CATADGNTEAFF
TRBV15	TRBJ1-3	CATSREGAGNTIYF
TRBV9	TRBJ2-3	CASSPPASGRSDTQYF
TRBV15	TRBJ2-3	CATSSPAQLAASTDTQYF
TRBV20-1	TRBJ2-5	CSAPRRLAAQETQYF
TRBV11-3	TRBJ2-7	CASSLRFEGPYEQYF
TRBV6-1	TRBJ2-2	CASSRLAGGSGELFF
TRBV21-1	TRBJ2-2	CASSTRLPGDGELFF
TRBV4-1	TRBJ1-1	CASSQPQRLNTEAFF
TRBV4-2	TRBJ2-2	CASSQELSGELFF
TRBV20-1	TRBJ1-5	CSAPDLTGKYQPQHF
TRBV5-5	TRBJ1-1	CASSLRGVQAFF
TRBV7-2	TRBJ2-1	CASSLASLDEQFF
TRBV4-1	TRBJ2-3	CASSREAGGSTDTQYF
TRBV7-9	TRBJ2-7	CASSLAPGQVYEQYF
TRBV7-2	TRBJ1-4	CASSLTGRGNEKLFF
TRBV7-2	TRBJ1-3	CASSLGPGGNTIYF
TRBV29-1	TRBJ2-3	CSGTRQGTSTDTQYF
TRBV7-3	TRBJ2-4	CASSQGQGIQYF
TRBV6-1	TRBJ1-1	CASTPDRALTEAFF
TRBV7-6	TRBJ2-1	CASSLPVGQGSNEQFF
TRBV2	TRBJ1-1	CAGDTYNTEAFF
TRBV7-2	TRBJ2-7	CASSLGGSINEQYF